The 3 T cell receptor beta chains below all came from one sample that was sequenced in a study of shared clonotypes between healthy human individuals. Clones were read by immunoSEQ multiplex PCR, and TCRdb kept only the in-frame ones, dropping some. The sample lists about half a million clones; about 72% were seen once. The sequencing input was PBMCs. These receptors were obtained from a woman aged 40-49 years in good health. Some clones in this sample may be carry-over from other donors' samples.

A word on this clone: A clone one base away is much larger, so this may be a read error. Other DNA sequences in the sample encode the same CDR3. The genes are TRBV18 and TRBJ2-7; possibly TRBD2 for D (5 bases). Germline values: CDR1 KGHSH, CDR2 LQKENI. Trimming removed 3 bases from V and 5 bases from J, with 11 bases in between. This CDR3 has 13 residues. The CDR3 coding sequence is TGTGCCAGCTCACCCGGACTGGCGGACGAGCAGTACTTC. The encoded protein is CASSPGLADEQYF. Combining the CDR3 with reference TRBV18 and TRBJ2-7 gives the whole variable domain NAGVMQNPRHLVRRRGQEARLRCSPMKGHSHVYWYRQLPEEGLKFMVYLQKENIIDESGMPKERFSAEFPKEGPSILRIQQVVRGDSAAYFCASSPGLADEQYFGPGTRLTVT.

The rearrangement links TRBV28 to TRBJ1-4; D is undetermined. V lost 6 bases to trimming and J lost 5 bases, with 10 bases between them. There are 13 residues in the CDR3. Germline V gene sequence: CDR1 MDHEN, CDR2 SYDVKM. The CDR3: CASRSPWNEKLFF. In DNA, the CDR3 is TGTGCCAGCAGATCCCCATGGAATGAAAAACTGTTTTTT.

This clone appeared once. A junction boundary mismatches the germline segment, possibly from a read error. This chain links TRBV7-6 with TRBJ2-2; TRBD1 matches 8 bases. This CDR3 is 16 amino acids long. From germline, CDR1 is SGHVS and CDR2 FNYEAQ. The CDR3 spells CASSLAGGVNTGELFF. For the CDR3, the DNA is TGTGCCAGCAGTTTAGCAGGGGGCGTGAACACCGGGGAGCTGTTTTTT.